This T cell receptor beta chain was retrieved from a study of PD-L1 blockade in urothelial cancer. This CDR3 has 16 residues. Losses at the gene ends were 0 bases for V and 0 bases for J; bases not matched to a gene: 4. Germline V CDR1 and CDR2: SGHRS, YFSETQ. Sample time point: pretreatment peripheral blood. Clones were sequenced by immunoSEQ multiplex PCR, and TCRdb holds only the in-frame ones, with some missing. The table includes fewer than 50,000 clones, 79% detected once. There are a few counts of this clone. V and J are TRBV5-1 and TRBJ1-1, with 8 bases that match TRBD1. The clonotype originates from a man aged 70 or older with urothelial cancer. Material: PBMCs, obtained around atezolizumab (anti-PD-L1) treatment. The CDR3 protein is CASSLDGTGLNTEAFF. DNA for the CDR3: TGCGCCAGCAGCTTGGACGGGACAGGCCTGAACACTGAAGCTTTCTTT.